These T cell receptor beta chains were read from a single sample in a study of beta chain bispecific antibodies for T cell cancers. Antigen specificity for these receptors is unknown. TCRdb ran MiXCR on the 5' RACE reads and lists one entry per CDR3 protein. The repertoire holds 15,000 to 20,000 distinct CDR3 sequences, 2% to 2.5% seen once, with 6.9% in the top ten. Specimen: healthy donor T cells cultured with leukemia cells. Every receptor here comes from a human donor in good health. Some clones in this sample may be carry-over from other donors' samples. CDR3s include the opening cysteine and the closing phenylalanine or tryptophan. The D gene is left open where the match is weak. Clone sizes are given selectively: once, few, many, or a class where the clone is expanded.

CDR3 DNA: TGTGCCAGCAGCCAAGGTCACGCCATGGGGGAGCAGTTCTTC
CDR3 protein: CASSQGHAMGEQFF
J gene: TRBJ2-1
D gene: NA
clone size: many
V gene: TRBV14

CDR3 DNA: TGTGCCAGCACCAATGTTGGCGGGGAGCTGTTTTTT
CDR3 protein: CASTNVGGELFF
J gene: TRBJ2-2
D gene: NA
clone size: many
V gene: TRBV7-9

CDR3 DNA: TGTGCCAGCAGCCAAGATCGAAGGACTAGCGTCCATGAGCAGTTCTTC
CDR3 protein: CASSQDRRTSVHEQFF
J gene: TRBJ2-1
D gene: TRBD2
clone size: many
V gene: TRBV3-1

CDR3 DNA: TGCGCCAGCAGCATAACAGGGGCGAACGCTGGAAACACCATATATTTT
CDR3 protein: CASSITGANAGNTIYF
J gene: TRBJ1-3
D gene: TRBD1
clone size: many
V gene: TRBV5-1

CDR3 DNA: TGCAGTGCTAGGCTAGCGGGGGTCTTCAGCTCCTACGAGCAGTACTTC
CDR3 protein: CSARLAGVFSSYEQYF
J gene: TRBJ2-7
D gene: TRBD2
clone size: many
V gene: TRBV20-1

CDR3 DNA: TGCAGTGCTAGAGACCTGACGACAGAAAATGAGCAGTTCTTC
CDR3 protein: CSARDLTTENEQFF
J gene: TRBJ2-1
D gene: NA
clone size: many
V gene: TRBV20-1

CDR3 DNA: TGCGCCAGCAGCCCGACGGGGAGCGGGGGGGGTTTTGGGAATGAGCAGTTCTTC
CDR3 protein: CASSPTGSGGGFGNEQFF
J gene: TRBJ2-1
D gene: TRBD2
clone size: medium-sized
V gene: TRBV5-1

CDR3 DNA: TGTGCCAGCAGCTTTCCCCTTGCAGGGGACACCGGGGAGCTGTTTTTT
CDR3 protein: CASSFPLAGDTGELFF
J gene: TRBJ2-2
D gene: NA
clone size: many
V gene: TRBV11-2

CDR3 DNA: TGTGCCTGGAGTACGGGGTTCGAAGAGACCCAGTACTTC
CDR3 protein: CAWSTGFEETQYF
J gene: TRBJ2-5
D gene: NA
clone size: many
V gene: TRBV30

CDR3 DNA: TGCGCCAGCATGATATCGTGGGGGGGCCACAATGAGCAGTTCTTC
CDR3 protein: CASMISWGGHNEQFF
J gene: TRBJ2-1
D gene: NA
clone size: medium-sized
V gene: TRBV10-2

CDR3 DNA: TGCGCCAGCAGGAGGGACTCTGTCACCGAGCAGTACTTC
CDR3 protein: CASRRDSVTEQYF
J gene: TRBJ2-7
D gene: NA
clone size: many
V gene: TRBV5-1

CDR3 DNA: TGTGCCAGCAGTTTTTGGACGGGGGAGGGCGAGCAGTACTTC
CDR3 protein: CASSFWTGEGEQYF
J gene: TRBJ2-7
D gene: TRBD2
clone size: many
V gene: TRBV28

CDR3 DNA: TGTGCCAGCAGGCAGGGGGGACCAGCTTTCTTT
CDR3 protein: CASRQGGPAFF
J gene: TRBJ1-1
D gene: TRBD1
clone size: many
V gene: TRBV25-1

CDR3 DNA: TGTGCCAGCAGTGGCCCCGGGTTCGACGAGCAGTACTTC
CDR3 protein: CASSGPGFDEQYF
J gene: TRBJ2-7
D gene: NA
clone size: many
V gene: TRBV25-1

CDR3 DNA: TGTGCCAGCAGCTTCTCGTCCGGGGAAGGTTACGAGCAGTACTTC
CDR3 protein: CASSFSSGEGYEQYF
J gene: TRBJ2-7
D gene: NA
clone size: few
V gene: TRBV7-8

CDR3 DNA: TGTGCCACCAGTGACCCAGAAAGTGGCGAGCAGTACTTC
CDR3 protein: CATSDPESGEQYF
J gene: TRBJ2-7
D gene: NA
clone size: many
V gene: TRBV24-1

CDR3 DNA: TGTGCCACCAGTGAGGGAGCGGGGGGTGTTGAAGATACGCAGTATTTT
CDR3 protein: CATSEGAGGVEDTQYF
J gene: TRBJ2-3
D gene: TRBD2
clone size: many
V gene: TRBV24-1

CDR3 DNA: TGTGCCAGCTCCCTGGCAAAGCGGCTCAGCTCCTACAATGAGCAGTTCTTC
CDR3 protein: CASSLAKRLSSYNEQFF
J gene: TRBJ2-1
D gene: NA
clone size: NA
V gene: TRBV18

CDR3 DNA: TGTGCCAGCAGCCAAGTAGGAGCGGGGGGGCCCACCGGGGAGCTGTTTTTT
CDR3 protein: CASSQVGAGGPTGELFF
J gene: TRBJ2-2
D gene: TRBD2
clone size: many
V gene: TRBV3-1

CDR3 DNA: TGTGCCAGTAGTCAATTCTCGGCGGATGAAGCTTTCTTT
CDR3 protein: CASSQFSADEAFF
J gene: TRBJ1-1
D gene: NA
clone size: many
V gene: TRBV19

CDR3 DNA: TGTGCCAGCAGCTTATTGGCGGGGGGGATTACAGATACGCAGTATTTT
CDR3 protein: CASSLLAGGITDTQYF
J gene: TRBJ2-3
D gene: TRBD2
clone size: many
V gene: TRBV11-2

CDR3 DNA: TGTGCCAGCGGAACATACGGTAAAGAAGAGCAGTACTTC
CDR3 protein: CASGTYGKEEQYF
J gene: TRBJ2-7
D gene: NA
clone size: many
V gene: TRBV27

CDR3 DNA: TGTGCCAGCAGCCGGACAGGTGGGGCCGGGGAGCTGTTTTTT
CDR3 protein: CASSRTGGAGELFF
J gene: TRBJ2-2
D gene: TRBD1
clone size: many
V gene: TRBV3-1

CDR3 DNA: TGTGCCAGCAGTTGGGGCAATCAGCCCCAGCATTTT
CDR3 protein: CASSWGNQPQHF
J gene: TRBJ1-5
D gene: NA
clone size: medium-sized
V gene: TRBV12-3/TRBV12-4